A selection of T cell receptor beta chains follows, all from one sample in a study of cytomegalovirus exposure and HLA in healthy donors. Here immunoSEQ multiplex PCR was the method, and the copy in TCRdb shows in-frame clones only, minus some. The sample contains some 140,000 clones, 65% to 80% of which appear only once. The source material was PBMCs. These receptors all come from a middle-aged man in good health and CMV-seronegative. CDR3s include the opening cysteine and the closing phenylalanine or tryptophan. The order of the fields is V gene, J gene, D gene, clone size, CDR3 DNA, CDR3 protein. The D gene is left open where the match is weak. The size of a clone is reported for some rows only, either as once, few or many, or as a class for expanded clones.

v_call: TRBV20-1; j_call: TRBJ1-1; d_call: .; clone_size: .; cdr3_nt: TGCAGTGCTAGTGACGAGCCCGGGGCTTTCTTT; cdr3_aa: CSASDEPGAFF
v_call: TRBV6-5; j_call: TRBJ1-2; d_call: .; clone_size: .; cdr3_nt: TGTGCCAGCAGTTACTCGAGTGGAGGGGAAGTATGTGGCTACACCTTC; cdr3_aa: CASSYSSGGEVCGYTF
v_call: TRBV7-6; j_call: TRBJ2-7; d_call: .; clone_size: few; cdr3_nt: TGTGCCAGCAGCTTAAAGGACAGAGATTACGAGCAGTACTTC; cdr3_aa: CASSLKDRDYEQYF
v_call: TRBV18; j_call: TRBJ2-7; d_call: TRBD2; clone_size: .; cdr3_nt: TGTGCCAGCTCACTTACTAGCGGATTCTACGAGCAGTACTTC; cdr3_aa: CASSLTSGFYEQYF
v_call: TRBV29-1; j_call: TRBJ2-3; d_call: TRBD1; clone_size: .; cdr3_nt: TGCAGCGGCATACCCTTGACAGGGTGGGGCACAGATACGCAGTATTTT; cdr3_aa: CSGIPLTGWGTDTQYF
v_call: TRBV28; j_call: TRBJ1-1; d_call: TRBD1; clone_size: few; cdr3_nt: TGTGCCAGCACCTCTGGACAGGGTCTGAACACTGAAGCTTTCTTT; cdr3_aa: CASTSGQGLNTEAFF
v_call: TRBV7-9; j_call: TRBJ1-1; d_call: .; clone_size: few; cdr3_nt: TGTGCCAGCAGCTTAGCACGGGGTATCGGCACTGAAGCTTTCTTT; cdr3_aa: CASSLARGIGTEAFF
v_call: TRBV2; j_call: TRBJ2-3; d_call: TRBD2; clone_size: .; cdr3_nt: TGTGCCACCCGACCGGGACTAGCGGGACAGGCAGATACGCAGTATTTT; cdr3_aa: CATRPGLAGQADTQYF
v_call: TRBV10-3; j_call: TRBJ1-2; d_call: TRBD1; clone_size: .; cdr3_nt: TGTGCCATCAGCCAACAGGGGGCACTCACCTATGGCTACACCTTC; cdr3_aa: CAISQQGALTYGYTF
v_call: TRBV13; j_call: TRBJ2-7; d_call: TRBD2; clone_size: .; cdr3_nt: TGTGCCAGCAGCCCTGAAGGGGAGGGTGAGCAGTACTTC; cdr3_aa: CASSPEGEGEQYF
v_call: TRBV5-1; j_call: TRBJ1-2; d_call: TRBD1; clone_size: .; cdr3_nt: TGCGCCAGCAACCCGGGACAGGGGCATTACTATGGCTACACCTTC; cdr3_aa: CASNPGQGHYYGYTF
v_call: TRBV11-2; j_call: TRBJ2-7; d_call: .; clone_size: .; cdr3_nt: TGTGCCAGCAGACCCGACAGGACCTACGAGCAGTACTTC; cdr3_aa: CASRPDRTYEQYF
v_call: TRBV4-2; j_call: TRBJ2-1; d_call: .; clone_size: few; cdr3_nt: TGTGCCAGCAGCCCAAATAAGTGGGGGGACCTCTACAATGAGCAGTTCTTC; cdr3_aa: CASSPNKWGDLYNEQFF
v_call: TRBV4-3; j_call: TRBJ1-4; d_call: .; clone_size: medium-sized; cdr3_nt: TGCGCCAGCAGCCAAGTTGGGACAAAAGGAAGGGAAAAACTGTTTTTT; cdr3_aa: CASSQVGTKGREKLFF
v_call: TRBV4-1; j_call: TRBJ1-1; d_call: TRBD1; clone_size: once; cdr3_nt: TGCGCCAGCAGCCCGGGCAGGGGGGTTTACACTGAAGCTTTCTTT; cdr3_aa: CASSPGRGVYTEAFF
v_call: TRBV6-1; j_call: TRBJ2-7; d_call: TRBD1; clone_size: .; cdr3_nt: TGTGCCAGCAGTCCGGGACAGGGAGATAACGAGCAGTACTTC; cdr3_aa: CASSPGQGDNEQYF
v_call: TRBV9; j_call: TRBJ2-1; d_call: TRBD2; clone_size: .; cdr3_nt: TGTGCCAGCAGCCCGACTAGCGGGACCTACAATGAGCAGTTCTTC; cdr3_aa: CASSPTSGTYNEQFF
v_call: TRBV7-2; j_call: TRBJ1-3; d_call: TRBD1; clone_size: .; cdr3_nt: TGTGCCAGCAGCCCGCAGGGGGGCCCTGGAAACACCATATATTTT; cdr3_aa: CASSPQGGPGNTIYF
v_call: TRBV7-9; j_call: TRBJ2-1; d_call: .; clone_size: .; cdr3_nt: TGTTCCAGCAGCTTAGCCCCACTTGGGCTGCATGAGCAGTTCTTC; cdr3_aa: CSSSLAPLGLHEQFF
v_call: TRBV6-5; j_call: TRBJ2-2; d_call: .; clone_size: .; cdr3_nt: TGTGCCAGCAGTTACTCGTGGACTCCCTCCCCCGGGGAGCTGTTTTTT; cdr3_aa: CASSYSWTPSPGELFF
v_call: TRBV7-2; j_call: TRBJ2-5; d_call: TRBD1; clone_size: .; cdr3_nt: TGTGCCAGCAGCTTCCAGGGGGCAGGCGGGGAGACCCAGTACTTC; cdr3_aa: CASSFQGAGGETQYF
v_call: TRBV19; j_call: TRBJ1-1; d_call: .; clone_size: .; cdr3_nt: TGTGCCAGTAGTCGTGAAGCTTTCTTT; cdr3_aa: CASSREAFF
v_call: TRBV7-3; j_call: TRBJ2-3; d_call: TRBD2; clone_size: .; cdr3_nt: TGTGCCAGCAGCTCTAGCGGGAGTGGTGTAGATACGCAGTATTTT; cdr3_aa: CASSSSGSGVDTQYF
v_call: TRBV7-9; j_call: TRBJ2-7; d_call: TRBD2; clone_size: .; cdr3_nt: TGTGCCAGCAGCCCAGGTCGGGGACTAGCGGTCATCTACGAGCAGTACTTC; cdr3_aa: CASSPGRGLAVIYEQYF
v_call: TRBV30; j_call: TRBJ1-5; d_call: TRBD1; clone_size: .; cdr3_nt: TGTGCCTGGAGCCTCTCCCCGACAGGGATTGGCAATCAGCCCCAGCATTTT; cdr3_aa: CAWSLSPTGIGNQPQHF
v_call: TRBV4-1; j_call: TRBJ2-1; d_call: .; clone_size: .; cdr3_nt: TGCGCCAGCAGCCACAGCTCCTACAATGAGCAGTTCTTC; cdr3_aa: CASSHSSYNEQFF
v_call: TRBV28; j_call: TRBJ2-2; d_call: TRBD1; clone_size: .; cdr3_nt: TGTGCCAGCAGTTTTCCTAGGACAGGGGCCTCCGGGGAGCTGTTTTTT; cdr3_aa: CASSFPRTGASGELFF
v_call: TRBV5-1; j_call: TRBJ2-3; d_call: .; clone_size: .; cdr3_nt: TGCGCCAGCAGATCCCTGGGGGGGGCTACCCCCGATACGCAGTATTTT; cdr3_aa: CASRSLGGATPDTQYF
v_call: TRBV11-3; j_call: TRBJ1-2; d_call: TRBD1; clone_size: .; cdr3_nt: TGTGCCACCCGGGACAGGGACTATGGCTACACCTTC; cdr3_aa: CATRDRDYGYTF